These 32 T cell receptor beta chains originate from one sample sequenced in a study of T cell responses to AZD1222 COVID-19 vaccine. Method: immunoSEQ multiplex PCR; TCRdb's copy keeps in-frame clones and lacks some. The table records approximately 130,000 clones, 92% of them present only once. The sequencing used peripheral blood, collected 28 days after the second AZD1222 dose. The receptors shown here come from an adult who received the AZD1222 COVID-19 vaccine.

The rearrangement uses TRBV30 and TRBJ1-1, with unresolved D. From germline, CDR1 is GTSNPN and CDR2 SVGIG (reference sequence). This CDR3 comprises 12 residues. V dropped 5 bases and J dropped 3 bases, with 10 bases sitting between them. CDR3 DNA: TGTGCCTGGCGAGCGGGCCACACTGAAGCTTTCTTT. Protein sequence: CAWRAGHTEAFF.

The J gene is TRBJ2-5, the V gene TRBV7-3; the D gene is possibly TRBD2 (7 bases). V dropped 4 bases and J dropped 7 bases, with 13 bases sitting between them. Germline V lookup: CDR1 SGHTA, CDR2 FQGTGA. The CDR3 totals 13 residues. The CDR3 coding sequence is TGTGCCAGCAGCTCCAGGGGAGGGGGGACCCAGTACTTC. It is translated as CASSSRGGGTQYF.

The gene calls are TRBV7-3 and TRBJ2-7, with 13 bases aligning to TRBD2. CDR1 is SGHTA, CDR2 FQGTGA, per germline. Trimming at V came to 5 bases and at J to 2 bases, leaving 3 bases not matched to a gene. This CDR3 is built from 15 residues. CDR3 sequence (DNA): TGTGCCAGCAGCCAACTAGCGGGAGGGCCCTACGAGCAGTACTTC. Translating it yields CASSQLAGGPYEQYF.

This chain connects TRBV6-6 to TRBJ2-5; D is uncertain. Germline V gives CDR1 MNHNY, CDR2 SVGAGI (reference sequence). The CDR3 is 14 amino acids. The V and J ends lost 4 bases and 2 bases respectively, with 11 bases between them. The CDR3 DNA reads as TGTGCCAGCAGTTCTCCCACTTCTCAAGAGACCCAGTACTTC. Translation gives CASSSPTSQETQYF.

This clone was seen a single time. The chain uses TRBV18 and TRBJ2-7; 9 bases map to TRBD1. This CDR3 has 17 residues. J was trimmed by 3 bases and V by 2 bases; bases with no gene match: 11. Germline V lookup: CDR1 KGHSH, CDR2 LQKENI. The CDR3 nucleotides read TGTGCCAGCTCACCATCAAGGTCCGGGACAGGGCTCTACGAGCAGTACTTC. Translation gives CASSPSRSGTGLYEQYF.

The CDR3 DNA sequence: TGTGCCAGCAAAAACAGGGATGGCTACACCTTC. Protein: CASKNRDGYTF. This chain links TRBV9 with TRBJ1-2, with a weak D call TRBD1 (6 bases). V shed 6 bases and J shed 6 bases, with 9 bases lying between them. Germline V gene data show CDR1 as SGDLS and CDR2 as YYNGEE. This CDR3 is built from 11 residues. Together with reference TRBV9 and TRBJ1-2, the CDR3 gives the full variable domain: DSGVTQTPKHLITATGQRVTLRCSPRSGDLSVYWYQQSLDQGLQFLIQYYNGEERAKGNILERFSAQQFPDLHSELNLSSLELGDSALYFCASKNRDGYTFGSGTRLTVV.

This clone showed up just a few times. V usage is TRBV30 and J usage is TRBJ1-1; the D is unclear. The germline gives CDR1 GTSNPN, CDR2 SVGIG (reference sequence). The CDR3 is 12 amino acids. Trimming shortened V by 3 bases and J by 6 bases, and 11 bases separated the two germline ends. Written as DNA, the CDR3 is TGTGCCTGGAGGAGTGGTCGGTCTGAAGCTTTCTTT. Protein product: CAWRSGRSEAFF.

The chain employs TRBV19 and TRBJ1-3; D not resolved. The V gene lost 7 bases and the J gene lost 0 bases, with 7 bases spanning the gap. The CDR3 extends over 13 amino acids. Germline CDR1 LNHDA, CDR2 SQIVND (reference sequence). For the CDR3, the DNA is TGTGCCAGTATGGGTGGCTCTGGAAACACCATATATTTT. Its protein product is CASMGGSGNTIYF. Complete variable domain (other parts from reference TRBV19 and TRBJ1-3): DGGITQSPKYLFRKEGQNVTLSCEQNLNHDAMYWYRQDPGQGLRLIYYSQIVNDFQKGDIAEGYSVSREKKESFPLTVTSAQKNPTAFYLCASMGGSGNTIYFGEGSWLTVV.

This rearrangement joins TRBV5-1 to TRBJ1-4; D uncertain. Trimming pared 1 base from V and 8 bases from J, leaving 24 bases between. This CDR3 is 18 amino acids long. Germline V gives CDR1 SGHRS, CDR2 YFSETQ. The CDR3 nucleotides are TGCGCCAGCAGCTTGTCGGTCAGGCTTTCGGGAGGTGAGGAAAAACTGTTTTTT. Its translation is CASSLSVRLSGGEEKLFF.

V is TRBV29-1 and J is TRBJ1-2; D ambiguous. The CDR3 totals 13 residues. V lost 0 bases to trimming and J lost 5 bases, with 10 bases between them. Germline assignment: CDR1 SQVTM and CDR2 ANQGSEA. The CDR3 here is CSVEDSARYGYTF. In DNA, the CDR3 is TGCAGCGTTGAAGATTCGGCCAGATATGGCTACACCTTC.

V and J are TRBV7-9 and TRBJ1-6; TRBD1 is a possible D gene (6 bases). Germline V gives CDR1 SEHNR, CDR2 FQNEAQ (reference sequence). Trimming took off 2 bases at V and 7 bases at J, with 9 bases between the two ends. This CDR3 has 14 amino acids. The CDR3 region has the DNA TGTGCCAGCAGCTTAAGCAGGGGAAATTCACCCCTCCACTTT. Encoded protein: CASSLSRGNSPLHF.

Here the CDR3 reads CASSFGGPGQPQHF. DNA for the CDR3: TGTGCCAGCAGCTTCGGGGGGCCAGGGCAGCCCCAGCATTTT. The chain links TRBV7-2 to TRBJ1-5, with a weak D call TRBD1 (6 bases). This CDR3 region has 14 residues. Trimming cost V 3 bases and J 7 bases, with 13 bases left between them. Per the germline V gene, CDR1 is SGHTA and CDR2 is FQGNSA.

CDR3 bases: TGCGCCAGCAGCTTGGAAGGAAACGGGGAGCTGTTTTTT. Translating it yields CASSLEGNGELFF. V and J are TRBV5-1 and TRBJ2-2; D is uncertain. CDR3 size: 13 residues. Germline CDR1 and CDR2: SGHRS and YFSETQ. The V gene lost 0 bases and the J gene lost 7 bases, with 7 bases spanning the gap.

The chain couples TRBV4-3 to TRBJ1-1; TRBD1 agrees at 9 bases. V lost 1 base, J lost 9 bases, and 9 bases stayed unmatched. The CDR3 totals 15 residues. Per the germline V gene, CDR1 is LGHNA and CDR2 is YSLEER. The chain's CDR3 is CASSQVPGQGRKAFF. The CDR3 DNA follows: TGCGCCAGCAGCCAAGTCCCGGGACAGGGTCGAAAAGCTTTCTTT.

J is TRBJ1-5 and V is TRBV19; the match to TRBD1 covers 7 bases. Germline V gene lookup returns CDR1 LNHDA and CDR2 SQIVND (reference sequence). V lost 3 bases and J lost 7; bases outside the gene matches: 9. The CDR3 has 15 amino acids. The CDR3 DNA reads as TGTGCCAGTAGTATTGAGGGGGCCAGGGACCAGCCCCAGCATTTT. Its protein product is CASSIEGARDQPQHF.

The V gene is TRBV27, the J gene TRBJ2-7, with TRBD1 as a possible D gene (5 bases). V was clipped by 3 bases and J by 5 bases, with 14 bases between them. The CDR3 has 14 amino acids. CDR1 is MNHEY, CDR2 SMNVEV, per germline (reference sequence). CDR3 in DNA: TGTGCCAGCAGTTTTCCAGGGAAGGGGCACGAGCAGTACTTC. Protein sequence: CASSFPGKGHEQYF.

The chain is built from TRBV5-1 and TRBJ2-3, with a possible D match to TRBD2 (6 bases). Trimming stripped 5 bases from V and 6 bases from J, with 16 bases between. Germline V gene lookup returns CDR1 SGHRS and CDR2 YFSETQ. This CDR3 region has 14 residues. The CDR3 here is CASRGIREADTQYF. In nucleotides, the CDR3 is TGCGCCAGCAGAGGAATCAGGGAGGCGGATACGCAGTATTTT.

The rearrangement uses TRBV11-1 and TRBJ2-2; a weak D match, TRBD2 (7 bases). V lost 1 base, J lost 6 bases, and 12 bases lay in between. The CDR3 is 15 amino acids. Germline CDR1 and CDR2: SGHAT and FQDESV (reference sequence). CDR3 region: CASSLGRGGSGELFF. DNA for the CDR3: TGTGCCAGCAGCTTAGGCAGGGGAGGGTCCGGGGAGCTGTTTTTT. Complete variable domain (other parts from reference TRBV11-1 and TRBJ2-2): EAEVAQSPRYKITEKSQAVAFWCDPISGHATLYWYRQILGQGPELLVQFQDESVVDDSQLPKDRFSAERLKGVDSTLKIQPAELGDSAMYLCASSLGRGGSGELFFGEGSRLTVL.

This sequence joins TRBV9 and TRBJ2-3; D may be TRBD2 (7 bases). Per the germline V gene, CDR1 is SGDLS and CDR2 is YYNGEE. The CDR3 spans 16 residues. With 4 bases removed from V and 2 bases from J, the gap between germline ends came to 17 bases. Here the CDR3 reads CASSSMTGGLTDTQYF. As DNA, the CDR3 is TGTGCCAGCAGCTCGATGACGGGGGGCCTCACAGATACGCAGTATTTT.

This chain links TRBV7-2 with TRBJ2-7; 11 nucleotides line up with TRBD2. The CDR3 contains 17 residues. Losses at the gene ends were 1 base for V and 1 base for J; bases not matched to a gene: 6. Germline lookup yields CDR1 SGHTA and CDR2 FQGNSA. The CDR3 spells CASSLVLAGGLSYEQYF. The CDR3, as DNA: TGTGCCAGCAGCTTAGTCCTAGCGGGAGGCCTATCCTACGAGCAGTACTTC.

Remarks on this clone: The same CDR3 arises from other DNA sequences in this sample as well. The chain is built from TRBV11-2 and TRBJ2-5; D gene unclear. This CDR3 has 12 residues. Trimming left V 0 bases short and J 5 bases short, with 4 bases between. CDR1 and CDR2 from the germline V gene are SGHAT and FQNNGV. The CDR3 sequence is CASSLDRETQYF. The CDR3 coding sequence is TGTGCCAGCAGCTTAGATCGGGAGACCCAGTACTTC.

The rearrangement uses TRBV19 and TRBJ1-4, with D uncertain. V was shortened by 4 bases and J by 2 bases, with 11 bases between the two germline ends. The germline gives CDR1 LNHDA, CDR2 SQIVND (reference sequence). This CDR3 is built from 15 residues. This CDR3 is CASSKGQATNEKLFF. The CDR3 nucleotides read TGTGCCAGTAGTAAAGGGCAGGCCACTAATGAAAAACTGTTTTTT.

V and J are TRBV12-3 or TRBV12-4 and TRBJ1-1, with TRBD1 matching 7 bases. The CDR3 covers 13 residues. With V trimmed by 7 bases and J by 8 bases, 10 bases remained unmatched. CDR3 DNA sequence: TGTGCCAGCACCAGTAGACAGGGTGAGGAAGCTTTCTTT. Translation: CASTSRQGEEAFF.

Note on this clone: The same CDR3 also results from other DNA sequences found in this sample. The V gene is TRBV11-2, the J gene TRBJ2-3; TRBD2 might be the D (6 bases). V lost 1 base and J 4 bases, leaving 9 bases between the germline ends. This CDR3 region has 14 residues. Germline V gene lookup returns CDR1 SGHAT and CDR2 FQNNGV. The CDR3 DNA reads as TGTGCCAGCAGCTTAGGGTTAGCGGCAGATACGCAGTATTTT. This encodes CASSLGLAADTQYF.

This chain uses TRBV7-2 with TRBJ1-5; D not certain. Trimming took 5 bases from V and 4 from J, leaving 15 bases between them. CDR3 length: 15 amino acids. Germline CDR1 SGHTA, CDR2 FQGNSA. This CDR3 is CASSLSGSGNQPQHF. For the CDR3, the DNA is TGTGCCAGCAGCCTCTCGGGGAGCGGGAATCAGCCCCAGCATTTT.

CDR3 in DNA: TGTGCCAGCTTTAGATCTTCTAGGAGCCGTTACGAGCAGTACTTC. It specifies CASFRSSRSRYEQYF. The V and J genes are TRBV6-5 and TRBJ2-7; D unclear. The V end was cut by 8 bases, the J end by 4 bases, with 21 bases between. CDR1 and CDR2 from the germline V gene are MNHEY and SVGAGI. The CDR3 length is 15 residues.

This chain connects TRBV6-5 to TRBJ1-1; possible D gene TRBD1, 5 bases. V was trimmed by 2 bases and J by 0 bases, leaving 10 bases between them. The CDR3 consists of 15 residues. Germline CDR1 reads MNHEY; CDR2 reads SVGAGI. The CDR3 region is CASSYPATVNTEAFF. The CDR3 bases are TGTGCCAGCAGTTACCCCGCGACAGTGAACACTGAAGCTTTCTTT.

V and J are TRBV3-1 (or the pseudogene TRBV3-2) and TRBJ1-3; 10 nucleotides line up with TRBD1. In germline, CDR1 is LGHDT, CDR2 YNNKEL (reference sequence). This CDR3 has 15 amino acids. Losses at the gene ends were 5 bases for V and 4 bases for J; bases not matched to a gene: 5. Here the CDR3 reads CASSWGQGPGNTIYF. CDR3 nucleotide sequence: TGTGCCAGCAGCTGGGGACAGGGGCCGGGAAACACCATATATTTT.

The chain has TRBV5-6 and TRBJ2-2; D not certain. The CDR3 is made up of 14 amino acids. CDR1 is SGHDT and CDR2 is YYEEEE in the germline V gene. The V and J ends lost 0 bases and 5 bases respectively, with 8 bases between them. The CDR3: CASSLVGPTGELFF. In DNA, the CDR3 is TGTGCCAGCAGCTTGGTTGGCCCTACCGGGGAGCTGTTTTTT.

The chain joins TRBV5-1 to TRBJ1-2, with D unresolved. V lost 2 bases, J lost 3 bases, and 8 bases lay in between. The CDR3 covers 13 residues. From germline, CDR1 is SGHRS and CDR2 YFSETQ. The CDR3 spells CASSLDGDYGYTF. CDR3 DNA: TGCGCCAGCAGCTTAGACGGAGACTATGGCTACACCTTC. Full variable domain (remainder filled in from reference TRBV5-1 and TRBJ1-2): KAGVTQTPRYLIKTRGQQVTLSCSPISGHRSVSWYQQTPGQGLQFLFEYFSETQRNKGNFPGRFSGRQFSNSRSEMNVSTLELGDSALYLCASSLDGDYGYTFGSGTRLTVV.

The rearrangement uses TRBV5-1 and TRBJ1-2; D is undetermined. Per germline, CDR1 SGHRS and CDR2 YFSETQ. Between the trimmed V and J ends, which lost 0 bases and 3 bases, there was a span of 12 bases. The CDR3 length is 15 residues. Here the CDR3 DNA reads TGCGCCAGCAGCTTGGGTCAGAGAGATCACTATGGCTACACCTTC. Translating it yields CASSLGQRDHYGYTF. The whole variable domain, filled in from reference TRBV5-1 and TRBJ1-2, reads KAGVTQTPRYLIKTRGQQVTLSCSPISGHRSVSWYQQTPGQGLQFLFEYFSETQRNKGNFPGRFSGRQFSNSRSEMNVSTLELGDSALYLCASSLGQRDHYGYTFGSGTRLTVV.

DNA of the CDR3: TGTGCCAGCAGCCTTTCGGACAGGGGTAACACTGAAGCTTTCTTT. Translated, it gives CASSLSDRGNTEAFF. This chain links TRBV3-1 (or the pseudogene TRBV3-2) with TRBJ1-1, with 9 nucleotides matching TRBD1. Germline CDR1 LGHDT, CDR2 YNNKEL (reference sequence). Germline trimming cut 4 bases from V and 2 bases from J; bases unmatched to any gene: 5. The CDR3 has 15 residues.